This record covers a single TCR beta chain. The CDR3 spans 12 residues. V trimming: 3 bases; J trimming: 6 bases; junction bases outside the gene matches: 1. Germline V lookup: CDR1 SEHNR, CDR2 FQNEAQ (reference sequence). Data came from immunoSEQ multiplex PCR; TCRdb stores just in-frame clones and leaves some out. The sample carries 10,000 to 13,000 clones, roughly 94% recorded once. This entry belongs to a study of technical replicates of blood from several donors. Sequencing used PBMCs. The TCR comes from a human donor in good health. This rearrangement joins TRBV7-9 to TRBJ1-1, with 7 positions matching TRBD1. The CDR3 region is CASSLGTAEAFF. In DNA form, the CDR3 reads TGTGCCAGCAGCTTGGGGACAGCTGAAGCTTTCTTT.